Listed below are T cell receptor beta chains from one sample, sequenced in a study of vaccination effects on CD4 cells after COVID-19. No cognate antigen is known for these TCRs. Assay: immunoSEQ multiplex PCR; the TCRdb copy retains only in-frame clones and omits some. The data contain just over 55,000 clones, approximately 80% of them singletons. The sample in question was CD4+ T cells from PBMCs cultured without peptide, obtained after COVID-19 vaccination. These receptors all come from a human donor who received a COVID-19 vaccine. Each CDR3 is given with its conserved first and last residue. D genes are given only for firm matches. Clone size is given for some rows only: seen once, a few or many times, or a class if the clone is expanded.

TRBV27,TRBJ1-2,NA,NA,TGTGCCAGCAGTTTATATCCACGGTTGGGAGGCTACACCTTC,CASSLYPRLGGYTF
TRBV21-1,TRBJ2-5,NA,NA,TGTGCCAGCAGCGCCCGAGCGGGGGGGGAGGAGACCCAGTACTTC,CASSARAGGEETQYF
TRBV28,TRBJ1-1,TRBD1,NA,TGTGCCAGCAGTCCACCGGGACAGGGCACTGAAGCTTTCTTT,CASSPPGQGTEAFF
TRBV27,TRBJ1-2,NA,few,TGTGCCAGTGAGGGATATGGCTACACCTTC,CASEGYGYTF
TRBV5-1,TRBJ2-1,TRBD2,NA,TGCGCCAGCAGCTTGGGTAGCGGGGAGTACAATGAGCAGTTCTTC,CASSLGSGEYNEQFF
TRBV5-8,TRBJ2-5,NA,NA,TGTGCCAGCAGCTCCCCATGGGGGGTAGAGACCCAGTACTTC,CASSSPWGVETQYF
TRBV7-2,TRBJ2-1,NA,NA,TGTGCCAGCAGCTTAAACTGGGCTGAGCAGTTCTTC,CASSLNWAEQFF
TRBV7-8,TRBJ2-1,TRBD1,NA,TGTGCCAGCAGTCTCGCCGGGACAGGGGTTTCACATGAGCAGTTCTTC,CASSLAGTGVSHEQFF
TRBV9,TRBJ1-1,NA,once,TGTGCCAGCAGCACAAGCGCCTTGGGGAACACTGAAGCTTTCTTT,CASSTSALGNTEAFF
TRBV2,TRBJ1-2,NA,NA,TGTGCCAGCAGGGACGGAGCTAACTATGGCTACACCTTC,CASRDGANYGYTF
TRBV29-1,TRBJ2-2,TRBD2,NA,TGCAGCGTTGGAGTGGCTAGCGGCAGTACCGGGGAGCTGTTTTTT,CSVGVASGSTGELFF
TRBV10-2,TRBJ2-2,NA,NA,TGCGCCAGCAGCCTTAGAGGAATCGGGGAGCTGTTTTTT,CASSLRGIGELFF
TRBV13,TRBJ1-2,NA,NA,TGTGCCAGCAGCTTATACCGGGACCGATTAGGGAGAGACTATGGCTACACCTTC,CASSLYRDRLGRDYGYTF
TRBV30,TRBJ1-1,NA,NA,TGTGCCTGGAGGTCGAGGGAGAACACTGAAGCTTTCTTT,CAWRSRENTEAFF
TRBV4-1,TRBJ1-2,NA,NA,TGCGCCAGCAGCCAAGAAGAGAACTATGGCTACACCTTC,CASSQEENYGYTF
TRBV5-1,TRBJ1-6,NA,NA,TGCGCCAGCAGCTTGGGGCCCAGGGGAAATTCACCCCTCCACTTT,CASSLGPRGNSPLHF
TRBV18,TRBJ1-6,NA,few,TGTGCCAGCTCACCAGGGTACGCTTCACCCCTCCACTTT,CASSPGYASPLHF
TRBV27,TRBJ2-7,NA,NA,TGTGCCAGCACCAAATACAGTGGGCCCTACGAGCAGTACTTC,CASTKYSGPYEQYF
TRBV6-5,TRBJ2-4,NA,NA,TGTGCCAGCAGTTACTCGGCCGCGGGAGCCAAAAACATTCAGTACTTC,CASSYSAAGAKNIQYF
TRBV15,TRBJ2-5,TRBD1,NA,TGTGCCACCAGGGGACAGGGGAAAGAGACCCAGTACTTC,CATRGQGKETQYF
TRBV18,TRBJ2-1,NA,NA,TGTGCCAGCTCACCTATGGGGAATGAGCAGTTCTTC,CASSPMGNEQFF
TRBV7-8,TRBJ2-1,NA,NA,TGTGCCAGCAGCTTACGGACATTGAATGAGCAGTTCTTC,CASSLRTLNEQFF
TRBV7-9,TRBJ2-7,TRBD1,NA,TGTGCCAGCAGCCCGTTCCCGGGACAGGGGACCTACGAGCAGTACTTC,CASSPFPGQGTYEQYF
TRBV12-3/TRBV12-4,TRBJ1-2,NA,once,TGTGCCAGCACTCCGGGTAACTATGGCTACACCTTC,CASTPGNYGYTF
TRBV3-1/TRBV3-2,TRBJ1-2,NA,few,TGTGCCAGCAGCCACAGACCCGGTGGGGGCTACACCTTC,CASSHRPGGGYTF
TRBV7-9,TRBJ2-1,TRBD1,NA,TGTGCCAGCAGCTTCTACGGACAGGGCGCTTGGAATGAGCAGTTCTTC,CASSFYGQGAWNEQFF
TRBV2,TRBJ1-1,NA,NA,TGTGCCAGCAGTGAGTTCAGTGAAGCTTTCTTT,CASSEFSEAFF
TRBV19,TRBJ1-5,NA,few,TGTGCCAGTAGTATCCTTGGGACGACGGAAGCCCAGCATTTT,CASSILGTTEAQHF
TRBV2,TRBJ2-2,NA,NA,TGTGCCAGCAGATACCGCACCCCCGTCGCGGACACCGGGGAGCTGTTTTTT,CASRYRTPVADTGELFF
TRBV4-2,TRBJ2-2,TRBD2,NA,TGTGCCAGCAGCCAAGCGGGACTAGTAAACACCGGGGAGCTGTTTTTT,CASSQAGLVNTGELFF
TRBV7-8,TRBJ1-4,TRBD1,NA,TGTGCCAGCAGCCCTATACCGTCAGGGGGGAATGAAAAACTGTTTTTT,CASSPIPSGGNEKLFF
TRBV15,TRBJ1-2,NA,NA,TGTGCCACCAGCAGAGAGGGTGCAGGCTATGGCTACACCTTC,CATSREGAGYGYTF
TRBV7-2,TRBJ2-2,TRBD1,NA,TGTGCCAGCAGCCCGATGGGACAGGGGGCTTCCGGGGAGCTGTTTTTT,CASSPMGQGASGELFF
TRBV25-1,TRBJ2-3,NA,once,TGTGCCAGCAGGGCAGGGTTAGGGGTGACAGATACGCAGTATTTT,CASRAGLGVTDTQYF
TRBV7-2,TRBJ1-3,NA,NA,TGTGCCAGCAGCTTAGAGTACCGGGTGGGGGTGGGAAACACCATATATTTT,CASSLEYRVGVGNTIYF
TRBV27,TRBJ2-1,TRBD2,once,TGTGCCAGCAGTGGGAGCGGGAACTTTAATGAGCAGTTCTTC,CASSGSGNFNEQFF
TRBV4-1,TRBJ2-7,NA,NA,TGCGCCAGCAGCCGGACAGAAATCTACTACGAGCAGTACTTC,CASSRTEIYYEQYF
TRBV30,TRBJ2-3,NA,NA,TGTGCCTGGATAAATGGCGGTTTTACAGATACGCAGTATTTT,CAWINGGFTDTQYF
TRBV9,TRBJ2-5,NA,NA,TGTGCCAGCAGCGTAGGGACGGGACCCCAAGAGACCCAGTACTTC,CASSVGTGPQETQYF